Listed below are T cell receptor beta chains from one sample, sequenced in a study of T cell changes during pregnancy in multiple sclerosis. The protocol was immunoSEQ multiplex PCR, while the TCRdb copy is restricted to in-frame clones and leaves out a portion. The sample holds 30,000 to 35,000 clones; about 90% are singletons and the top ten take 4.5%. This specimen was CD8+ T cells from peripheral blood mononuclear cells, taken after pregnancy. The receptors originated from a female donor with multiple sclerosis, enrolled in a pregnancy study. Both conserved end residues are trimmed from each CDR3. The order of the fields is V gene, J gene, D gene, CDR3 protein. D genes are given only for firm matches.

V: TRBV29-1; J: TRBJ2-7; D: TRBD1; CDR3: SVVGTGGNEQY
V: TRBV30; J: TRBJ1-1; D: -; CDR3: AWSVRGMNTEAF
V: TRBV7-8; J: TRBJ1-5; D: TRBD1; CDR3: ASSLAGGQGYSNQPQH
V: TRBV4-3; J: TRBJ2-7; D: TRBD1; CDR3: ASSQESAGGHEQY
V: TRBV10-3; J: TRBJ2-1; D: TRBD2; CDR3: ATEGGGNEQF
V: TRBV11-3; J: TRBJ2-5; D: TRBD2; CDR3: ASSLALAGEETQY
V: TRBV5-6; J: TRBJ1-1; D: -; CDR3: ASSLEGRVLNTEAF
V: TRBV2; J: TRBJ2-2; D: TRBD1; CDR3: AKTGAENTGELF
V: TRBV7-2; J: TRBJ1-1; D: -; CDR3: ASSLADTVNTEAF
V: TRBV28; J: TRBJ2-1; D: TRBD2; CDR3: ASTPAPGLAAPNEQF
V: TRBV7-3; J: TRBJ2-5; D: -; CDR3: ASSLRPTLAGQETQY
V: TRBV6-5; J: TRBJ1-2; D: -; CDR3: ASSSGQTPLDGYT
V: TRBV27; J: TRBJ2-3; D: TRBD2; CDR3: ASSPRGRAGAPDTQY
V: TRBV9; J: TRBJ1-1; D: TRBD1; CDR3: ASSSHRDRVLDTEAF
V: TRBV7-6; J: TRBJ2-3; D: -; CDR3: ASSRGAGDTQY
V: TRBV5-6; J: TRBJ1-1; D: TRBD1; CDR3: ASGQGAEAF
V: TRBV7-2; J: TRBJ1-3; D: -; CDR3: ASSLMGEGQPSY
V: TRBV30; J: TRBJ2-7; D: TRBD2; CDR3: AWSGGTSSYEQY
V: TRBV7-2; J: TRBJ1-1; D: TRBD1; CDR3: ASSFRQGYTEAF
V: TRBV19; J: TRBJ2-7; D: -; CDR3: ASSIRESSYEQY
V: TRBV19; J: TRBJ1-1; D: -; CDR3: ASSWGLNTEAF
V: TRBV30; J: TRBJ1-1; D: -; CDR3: AWNPGDGNTEAF
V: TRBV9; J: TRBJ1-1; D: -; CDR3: ASSGGGEAF
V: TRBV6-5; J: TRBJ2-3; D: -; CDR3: ASRRTGTDTQY
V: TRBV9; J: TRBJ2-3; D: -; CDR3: ASSPAGGAVTDTQY
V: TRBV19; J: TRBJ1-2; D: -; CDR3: ASSWRGSNGYT
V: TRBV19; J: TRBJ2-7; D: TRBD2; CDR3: ASSISPGLAGEFVEQY
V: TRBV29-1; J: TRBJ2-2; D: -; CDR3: SVGSGELF
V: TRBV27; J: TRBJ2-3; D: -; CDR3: ASSLGGWNTQY
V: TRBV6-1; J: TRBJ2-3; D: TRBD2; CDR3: ASSEAAGGSTDTQY
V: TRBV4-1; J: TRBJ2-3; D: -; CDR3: ASSHSLERGTDTQY